The 18 T cell receptor beta chains given below trace back to one sample, sequenced in a study of blood T cell repertoires in COVID-19. Some clones are missing from TCRdb's copy, which holds only in-frame ones; the method was immunoSEQ multiplex PCR. Altogether around 200,000 clones are present, over 75% being singletons, with the ten largest covering approximately 5%. Sequencing used peripheral blood. The receptors come from a human donor in a cohort sampled during active COVID-19.

The genes are TRBV30 and TRBJ1-6; possible D gene TRBD1, 5 bases. CDR1 GTSNPN and CDR2 SVGIG come from the germline V gene (reference sequence). The CDR3 loop spans 15 amino acids. V lost 4 bases and J lost 7, with 17 bases in between. The CDR3 DNA reads as TGTGCCTGGACTAAACCGGGACTGAAAAATTCACCCCTCCACTTT. Translating it yields CAWTKPGLKNSPLHF.

V gene TRBV27 combines with J gene TRBJ1-1, with TRBD1 matching 10 bases. The CDR3 length is 17 residues. Germline CDR1 MNHEY, CDR2 SMNVEV (reference sequence). V lost 6 bases, J lost 0 bases, and 10 bases stayed unmatched. The CDR3: CASSRRQGAFMNTEAFF. The DNA of the CDR3 is TGTGCCAGCAGCCGCCGACAGGGGGCTTTTATGAACACTGAAGCTTTCTTT.

The chain combines TRBV9 with TRBJ2-7; TRBD2 matches 12 bases. V was clipped by 0 bases and J by 2 bases; unmatched bases: 6. The germline CDR1 and CDR2 sequences are SGDLS and YYNGEE. CDR3 size: 17 residues. As DNA, the CDR3 is TGTGCCAGCAGCGTAGGGACTAGCGGGGCCCCCCCCTACGAGCAGTACTTC. Its protein is CASSVGTSGAPPYEQYF.

The rearrangement joins TRBV15 to TRBJ1-1; 8 nucleotides line up with TRBD1. Germline assignment: CDR1 LNHNV and CDR2 YYDKDF (reference sequence). The CDR3 sequence is 15 residues long. Unmatched junction bases numbered 7, after V lost 3 bases and J lost 4 bases. The CDR3 protein is CATSRAPQGGTEAFF. Here the CDR3 DNA reads TGTGCCACCAGCAGGGCCCCACAGGGGGGCACTGAAGCTTTCTTT.

This chain links TRBV27 with TRBJ2-3; D call uncertain. Germline CDR1 and CDR2: MNHEY and SMNVEV (reference sequence). Trimming took 2 bases from V and 5 from J, leaving 11 bases between them. CDR3 length: 14 residues. The CDR3 coding sequence is TGTGCCAGCAGTTTAACCCATAGTCAAGATACGCAGTATTTT. Its translation: CASSLTHSQDTQYF.

This rearrangement joins TRBV7-3 to TRBJ2-5; 14 nucleotides match TRBD2. V gave up 4 bases and J gave up 5 bases; unmatched junction bases: 9. In germline, CDR1 is SGHTA, CDR2 FQGTGA. The CDR3 loop spans 17 amino acids. The CDR3 sequence is CASSSTTSGRDKETQYF. The CDR3 DNA reads TGTGCCAGCAGCTCCACGACTAGCGGGAGGGACAAGGAGACCCAGTACTTC.

This rearrangement joins TRBV28 to TRBJ2-7; TRBD1 matches at 9 bases. The germline gives CDR1 MDHEN, CDR2 SYDVKM. CDR3 length: 16 amino acids. V was clipped by 2 bases and J by 4 bases; unmatched bases: 9. CDR3 amino acids: CASSLSRTGARYEQYF. DNA for the CDR3: TGTGCCAGCAGTTTAAGTCGGACAGGGGCTAGGTACGAGCAGTACTTC.

This clone was counted a single time. This chain joins TRBV28 and TRBJ1-5; unclear D gene. Germline assignment: CDR1 MDHEN and CDR2 SYDVKM. CDR3 length equals 15 residues. V was shortened by 3 bases and J by 3 bases, with 12 bases between the two germline ends. CDR3 bases: TGTGCCAGCAGTTTCAGGCAGGTTATCAATCAGCCCCAGCATTTT. It is translated as CASSFRQVINQPQHF.

V gene TRBV28 combines with J gene TRBJ1-5; TRBD1 agrees at 7 bases. The V gene end was trimmed by 6 bases and the J gene end by 3 bases; junction bases not matched to a gene: 5. The germline gives CDR1 MDHEN, CDR2 SYDVKM. CDR3 length: 14 amino acids. The CDR3 DNA reads TGTGCCAGCAGCGAGACAGGGAACAATCAGCCCCAGCATTTT. Protein: CASSETGNNQPQHF.

This rearrangement joins TRBV28 to TRBJ1-2, with 8 nucleotides matching TRBD1. This CDR3 has 17 residues. With V trimmed by 3 bases and J by 6 bases, 15 bases remained unmatched. Germline assignment: CDR1 MDHEN and CDR2 SYDVKM. The CDR3 loop is CASSFPTPFDRGDGYTF. The CDR3 coding sequence is TGTGCCAGCAGTTTCCCCACCCCTTTCGACAGGGGAGATGGCTACACCTTC.

V and J are TRBV27 and TRBJ1-2; 9 bases line up with TRBD1. This CDR3 comprises 13 residues. Losses at the gene ends were 4 bases for V and 8 bases for J; bases not matched to a gene: 5. Germline V CDR1 and CDR2: MNHEY, SMNVEV (reference sequence). CDR3 DNA sequence: TGTGCCAGCAGTTCACAGGGGGCGGGAGGCTACACCTTC. Translating gives CASSSQGAGGYTF.

The chain has TRBV6-5 and TRBJ2-7; no reliable D call. This CDR3 has 13 amino acids. The germline V and J ends were trimmed by 0 bases and 6 bases, with 9 bases remaining between them. CDR1 MNHEY and CDR2 SVGAGI come from the germline V gene. CDR3 nucleotide sequence: TGTGCCAGCAGTTACTCGGCAGGCCCCGAGCAGTACTTC. This gives the protein CASSYSAGPEQYF.

The chain links TRBV5-1 to TRBJ2-1; 13 positions match TRBD2. Trimming took 6 bases from V and 0 from J; bases not matched to a gene: 18. The CDR3 consists of 21 residues. Germline CDR1 and CDR2: SGHRS and YFSETQ. CDR3 in DNA: TGCGCCAGCACCCTGACAGAATCGAGGGGACTAGCGGGGAGCTCCTACAATGAGCAGTTCTTC. It translates to CASTLTESRGLAGSSYNEQFF.

The J gene is TRBJ2-7, the V gene TRBV12-3 or TRBV12-4; 10 nucleotides line up with TRBD2. The CDR3 extends over 13 amino acids. V was pared by 8 bases and J by 5 bases, with 6 bases of the junction left unmatched. This CDR3 reads CASGKREGDEQYF. The CDR3 nucleotides are TGTGCCAGCGGGAAGCGGGAGGGCGACGAGCAGTACTTC.

This chain links TRBV27 with TRBJ2-7, with 7 nucleotides matching TRBD1. The length of the CDR3 is 15 residues. V shed 5 bases, J shed 3 bases, and the junction held 10 bases outside the gene matches. Germline loops: CDR1 MNHEY, CDR2 SMNVEV (reference sequence). Written as DNA, the CDR3 is TGTGCCAGCAGTAAGATCCGGGACAGAAACTACGAGCAGTACTTC. Translating it yields CASSKIRDRNYEQYF.

CDR3 nucleotides: TGCGCCAGCAGCCAAGGAGGTCTAGCAGTGAACTATGGCTACACCTTC. Protein: CASSQGGLAVNYGYTF. The rearrangement uses TRBV4-3 and TRBJ1-2; D unclear. CDR3 length: 16 amino acids. The V end lost 1 base, the J end lost 2 bases, and 14 bases lay between the germline ends. Germline CDR1 is LGHNA and CDR2 is YSLEER.

This chain's CDR3 is CSVQGAIGAEAFF. CDR3 sequence (DNA): TGCAGCGTTCAGGGGGCGATAGGCGCTGAAGCTTTCTTT. The chain is built from TRBV29-1 and TRBJ1-1, with TRBD1 identical over 8 bases. From germline, CDR1 is SQVTM and CDR2 ANQGSEA. The V and J ends lost 5 bases and 6 bases, in that order; junction bases with no gene match: 8. The CDR3 contains 13 residues.

In this sample, this clone turned up once. This chain joins TRBV28 and TRBJ1-3, with a tentative D call TRBD1 (6 bases). The CDR3 sequence is 16 residues long. Germline V gene lookup returns CDR1 MDHEN and CDR2 SYDVKM. The V end lost 6 bases, the J end lost 1 base, and 16 bases lay between the germline ends. Here the CDR3 reads CASSPNRALSGNTIYF. CDR3 nucleotides: TGTGCCAGCAGCCCTAACAGGGCTCTGTCTGGAAACACCATATATTTT.